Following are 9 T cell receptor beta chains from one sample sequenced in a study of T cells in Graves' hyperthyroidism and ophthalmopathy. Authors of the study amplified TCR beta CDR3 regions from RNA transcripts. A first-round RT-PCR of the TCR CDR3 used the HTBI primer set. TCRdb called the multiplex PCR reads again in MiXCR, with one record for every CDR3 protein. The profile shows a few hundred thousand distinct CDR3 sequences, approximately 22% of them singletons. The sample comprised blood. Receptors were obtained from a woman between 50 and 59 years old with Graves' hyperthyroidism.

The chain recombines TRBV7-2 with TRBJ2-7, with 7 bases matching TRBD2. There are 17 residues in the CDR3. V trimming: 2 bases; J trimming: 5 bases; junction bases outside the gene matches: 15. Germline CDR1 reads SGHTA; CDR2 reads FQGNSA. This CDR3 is CASSLSSSGIVVHEQYF. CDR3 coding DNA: TGTGCCAGCAGCTTATCGTCTAGCGGTATAGTCGTGCACGAGCAGTACTTC.

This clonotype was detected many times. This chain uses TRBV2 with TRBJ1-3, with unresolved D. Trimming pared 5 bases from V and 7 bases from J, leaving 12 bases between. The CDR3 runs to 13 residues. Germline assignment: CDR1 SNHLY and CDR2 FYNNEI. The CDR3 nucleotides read TGTGCCAGCAGTACCGGGCCCGGGAACACCATATATTTT. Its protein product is CASSTGPGNTIYF. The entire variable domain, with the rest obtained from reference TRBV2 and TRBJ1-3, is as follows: EPEVTQTPSHQVTQMGQEVILRCVPISNHLYFYWYRQILGQKVEFLVSFYNNEISEKSEIFDDQFSVERPDGSNFTLKIRSTKLEDSAMYFCASSTGPGNTIYFGEGSWLTVV.

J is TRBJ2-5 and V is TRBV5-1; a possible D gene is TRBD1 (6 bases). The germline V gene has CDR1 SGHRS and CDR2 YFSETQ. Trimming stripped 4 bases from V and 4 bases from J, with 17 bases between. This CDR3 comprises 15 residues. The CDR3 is CASSMASTGRETQYF. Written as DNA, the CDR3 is TGCGCCAGCAGCATGGCTTCAACAGGGCGAGAGACCCAGTACTTC.

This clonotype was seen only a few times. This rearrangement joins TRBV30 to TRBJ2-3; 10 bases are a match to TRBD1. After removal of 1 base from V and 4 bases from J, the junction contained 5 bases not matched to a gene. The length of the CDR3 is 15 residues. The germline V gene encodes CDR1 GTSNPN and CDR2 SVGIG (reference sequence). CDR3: CAWSGRDRGPDTQYF. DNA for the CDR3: TGTGCCTGGAGTGGCCGGGACAGGGGCCCAGATACGCAGTATTTT.

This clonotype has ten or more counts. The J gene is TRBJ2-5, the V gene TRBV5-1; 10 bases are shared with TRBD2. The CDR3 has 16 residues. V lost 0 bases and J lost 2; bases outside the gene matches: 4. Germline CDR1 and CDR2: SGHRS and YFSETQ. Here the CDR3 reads CASSLGSSGGQETQYF. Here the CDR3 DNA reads TGCGCCAGCAGCTTGGGTTCTAGCGGGGGTCAAGAGACCCAGTACTTC.

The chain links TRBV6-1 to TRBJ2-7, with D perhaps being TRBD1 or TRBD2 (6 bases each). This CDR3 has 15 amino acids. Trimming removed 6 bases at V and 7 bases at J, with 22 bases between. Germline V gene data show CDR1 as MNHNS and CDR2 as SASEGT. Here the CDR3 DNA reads TGTGCCAGCAGGGGCTCGGGGGCCACCTCCTCGGAGCAGTACTTC. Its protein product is CASRGSGATSSEQYF.

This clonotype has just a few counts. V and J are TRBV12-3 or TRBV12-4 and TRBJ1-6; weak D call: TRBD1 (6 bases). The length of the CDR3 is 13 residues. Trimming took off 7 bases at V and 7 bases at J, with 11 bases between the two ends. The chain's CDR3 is CASNLGANSPLHF. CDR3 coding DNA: TGTGCCAGCAACCTGGGGGCCAATTCACCCCTCCACTTT.

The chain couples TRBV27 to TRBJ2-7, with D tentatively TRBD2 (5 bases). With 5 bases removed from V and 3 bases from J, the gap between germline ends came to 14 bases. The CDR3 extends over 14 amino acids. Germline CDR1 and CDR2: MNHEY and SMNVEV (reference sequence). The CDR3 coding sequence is TGTGCCAGCAGTCCTCGCCTAGCTGGCTACGAGCAGTACTTC. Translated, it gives CASSPRLAGYEQYF.

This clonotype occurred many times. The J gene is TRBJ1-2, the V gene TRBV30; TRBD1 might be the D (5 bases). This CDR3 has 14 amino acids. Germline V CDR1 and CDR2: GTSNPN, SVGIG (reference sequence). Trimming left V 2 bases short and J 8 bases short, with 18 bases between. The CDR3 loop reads CAWSFPQGERGYTF. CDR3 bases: TGTGCCTGGAGTTTCCCGCAGGGTGAACGGGGCTACACCTTC.